What follows is one T cell receptor beta chain and its context. What it binds is unknown. Germline lookup yields CDR1 SGHNT and CDR2 YENEEA. This CDR3 spans 12 amino acids. Trimming left V 2 bases short and J 7 bases short, with 9 bases between. The source of the sample is a study of T cell responses to AZD1222 COVID-19 vaccine. Overall study context: Second doses were pooled across both intervals (about 4 or about 12 weeks). Overall study findings and caveats: Rises in breadth and depth of Spike-specific TCRs came after two AZD1222 doses. Clonal diversity may have been underestimated in mostly white British donors.

Sequencing was performed with immunoSEQ multiplex PCR; in TCRdb, only in-frame clones are kept and a portion is missing. The table records about 84,000 clones, approximately 90% of them present only once. The genes are TRBV11-3 and TRBJ2-7; D is possibly TRBD2 (6 bases). This TCR derives from an adult in good health. The sequences come from peripheral blood, collected on day 0 of AZD1222 vaccination. CDR3 residues: CASSLFAGEQYF. The CDR3 DNA is TGTGCCAGCAGCTTATTTGCGGGGGAGCAGTACTTC.